This T cell receptor (beta chain) emerged from a study of long-term antiretroviral therapy in people with HIV. Sequencing used immunoSEQ v3.0 at survey level. The table came from immunoSEQ multiplex PCR; TCRdb's copy has only in-frame clones and leaves some out. The table includes roughly 20,000 clones, under 85% detected once. Points on this clone: As yet, its antigen is unknown.

The V gene end was trimmed by 6 bases and the J gene end by 1 base; junction bases not matched to a gene: 5. The CDR3 sequence is 14 residues long. Germline V CDR1 and CDR2: MGHDK, SYGVNS. Each participant with HIV received care in the United States. Study findings and constraints: Controls exceeded HIV repertoires in CDR3 length range. Dominating the repertoire at all time points were the clones that expanded before ART. Blood dating 2004 to 2017 may reflect older ART regimens.

The source was unsorted PBMCs, collected 2.3 years after starting antiretroviral therapy. The sequence was collected from a woman in her thirties or forties with HIV. The chain couples TRBV25-1 to TRBJ1-1; 7 bases align to TRBD1. The CDR3 sequence: CASSRQGRNTEAFF. The CDR3 DNA reads as TGTGCCAGCAGCCGACAGGGAAGGAACACTGAAGCTTTCTTT.